One and the same sample provided the 4 T cell receptor beta chains below, sequenced in a study of blood T cell repertoires in COVID-19. Assay used: immunoSEQ multiplex PCR; TCRdb lists only in-frame clones, some missing. The data show 90,000 or so clones, with roughly 85% seen just once and around 16% held by the top ten. Sequenced: peripheral blood. Every receptor here comes from a woman aged 55-69 years with COVID-19, enrolled during active disease.

The chain links TRBV19 to TRBJ2-7; TRBD2 aligns across 11 bases. Germline CDR1 is LNHDA and CDR2 is SQIVND (reference sequence). The CDR3 contains 14 residues. V lost 6 bases to trimming and J lost 1 base; unmatched junction nucleotides: 2. For the CDR3, the DNA is TGTGCCAGTAGCCTAGCGGGGGGATCCTACGAGCAGTACTTC. This sequence encodes CASSLAGGSYEQYF. Using reference TRBV19 and TRBJ2-7 for the parts outside the CDR3, the full variable domain is DGGITQSPKYLFRKEGQNVTLSCEQNLNHDAMYWYRQDPGQGLRLIYYSQIVNDFQKGDIAEGYSVSREKKESFPLTVTSAQKNPTAFYLCASSLAGGSYEQYFGPGTRLTVT.

V and J are TRBV6-2 or TRBV6-3 and TRBJ1-1; the D gene is possibly TRBD1 (6 bases). CDR3 length: 15 amino acids. Germline V CDR1 and CDR2: MNHEY, SVGEGT. V lost 2 bases and J lost 5, with 15 bases in between. The CDR3 bases are TGTGCCAGCAGTTACAGTCAGGGGTTGAGGACTGAAGCTTTCTTT. It encodes CASSYSQGLRTEAFF.

This clone was seen only once. The chain has TRBV5-5 and TRBJ1-4; D not resolved. There are 13 residues in the CDR3. V was trimmed by 0 bases and J by 11 bases, leaving 11 bases between them. Germline assignment: CDR1 SGHKS and CDR2 YYEKEE (reference sequence). DNA for the CDR3: TGTGCCAGCAGCTTGGTTGGCCCGGGGAAACTGTTTTTT. Translation gives CASSLVGPGKLFF.

About this clone: In the same sample, other DNA sequences code for this CDR3. This chain joins TRBV18 and TRBJ1-3; perhaps TRBD1 as D (5 bases). CDR1 KGHSH and CDR2 LQKENI come from the germline V gene. Deletions cut 3 bases from V and 0 bases from J, with 9 bases between. The CDR3 covers 15 residues. The CDR3: CASSPGQNSGNTIYF. The CDR3 coding sequence is TGTGCCAGCTCACCGGGGCAGAACTCTGGAAACACCATATATTTT.